The 12 T cell receptor beta chains given below trace back to one sample, sequenced in a study of T-cell memory formation after mild COVID-19. Each CDR3 protein gets one entry after TCRdb re-called the 5' RACE reads with MiXCR. The data contain more than 150,000 distinct CDR3 sequences, under 14% of them seen just once; the ten biggest clones take up approximately 4%. Sequenced input: PBMCs or a T cell subset sorted from them (not recorded which). The receptors were gathered from a young man who had mild COVID-19 (a few samples of this study predate the infection). Cell type and time point are not known.

The chain is built from TRBV20-1 and TRBJ2-3; TRBD1 aligns across 9 bases. The CDR3 contains 14 residues. The V gene's germline CDR1 is DFQATT and CDR2 SNEGSKA (reference sequence). V trimming: 7 bases; J trimming: 1 base; junction bases outside the gene matches: 6. The CDR3 DNA sequence: TGCAGTGGGGGGGGACAGGGTGGCACAGATACGCAGTATTTT. Its protein product is CSGGGQGGTDTQYF.

The CDR3 here is CASIGTANTGELFF. The CDR3 coding sequence is TGTGCCAGCATAGGGACAGCGAACACCGGGGAGCTGTTTTTT. This rearrangement joins TRBV12-3 or TRBV12-4 to TRBJ2-2; the match to TRBD1 covers 7 bases. Losses at the gene ends were 7 bases for V and 0 bases for J; bases not matched to a gene: 2. The length of the CDR3 is 14 residues.

This chain connects TRBV6-5 to TRBJ2-2, with 11 nucleotides matching TRBD2. CDR1 MNHEY and CDR2 SVGAGI come from the germline V gene. This CDR3 is built from 17 residues. Unmatched junction bases numbered 4, after V lost 2 bases and J lost 2 bases. This chain's CDR3 is CASSYTSGGTNTGELFF. As DNA, the CDR3 is TGTGCCAGCAGTTACACTAGCGGGGGCACTAACACCGGGGAGCTGTTTTTT.

This clonotype was counted ten times or more. The chain employs TRBV2 and TRBJ2-3; no reliable D call. There are 12 residues in the CDR3. CDR1 is SNHLY and CDR2 is FYNNEI in the germline V gene. The ends were cut back, 6 bases at V and 5 bases at J, with 9 bases in the middle. The CDR3 nucleotides are TGTGCCAGCAGCGACCAGGTAGATACGCAGTATTTT. Encoded protein: CASSDQVDTQYF.

The sample holds a few counts of this clonotype. The chain employs TRBV27 and TRBJ2-7; D unresolved. V was cut by 2 bases and J by 4 bases, with 12 bases left in between. Looked up from germline, CDR1 is MNHEY and CDR2 is SMNVEV (reference sequence). This CDR3 contains 14 residues. As DNA, the CDR3 is TGTGCCAGCAGTTTACGGTATTCGGCGTACGAGCAGTACTTC. Its protein product is CASSLRYSAYEQYF.

This clonotype has only a few counts. The rearrangement links TRBV5-1 to TRBJ1-3; D possibly corresponds to TRBD1 (6 bases). Between the trimmed V and J ends, which lost 0 bases and 2 bases, there was a span of 15 bases. From germline, CDR1 is SGHRS and CDR2 YFSETQ. This CDR3 is 17 amino acids long. CDR3 region: CASSLDRGRPPGNTIYF. CDR3 bases: TGCGCCAGCAGCTTGGATAGGGGGAGGCCGCCTGGAAACACCATATATTTT. The full variable domain, with the rest looked up from reference TRBV5-1 and TRBJ1-3, is KAGVTQTPRYLIKTRGQQVTLSCSPISGHRSVSWYQQTPGQGLQFLFEYFSETQRNKGNFPGRFSGRQFSNSRSEMNVSTLELGDSALYLCASSLDRGRPPGNTIYFGEGSWLTVV.

The chain combines TRBV7-2 with TRBJ2-7; no reliable D call. CDR1 SGHTA and CDR2 FQGNSA come from the germline V gene. The CDR3 sequence is 12 residues long. V shed 6 bases and J shed 4 bases, with 10 bases lying between them. The chain's CDR3 is CASSPLSYEQYF. The CDR3 bases are TGTGCCAGCAGTCCCCTTAGTTACGAGCAGTACTTC. Full variable domain (missing parts from reference TRBV7-2 and TRBJ2-7): GAGVSQSPSNKVTEKGKDVELRCDPISGHTALYWYRQSLGQGLEFLIYFQGNSAPDKSGLPSDRFSAERTGGSVSTLTIQRTQQEDSAVYLCASSPLSYEQYFGPGTRLTVT.

The J gene is TRBJ1-1, the V gene TRBV28, with TRBD1 as a possible D gene (6 bases). In germline, CDR1 is MDHEN, CDR2 SYDVKM. Between the trimmed V and J ends, which lost 8 bases and 1 base, there was a span of 14 bases. This CDR3 is 14 amino acids long. This chain's CDR3 is CASGDRRGNTEAFF. Written as DNA, the CDR3 is TGTGCCAGCGGCGACAGGCGTGGGAACACTGAAGCTTTCTTT.

This clonotype was seen only a few times. The chain is built from TRBV6-5 and TRBJ2-2, with TRBD2 as a possible D gene (7 bases). Germline V gives CDR1 MNHEY, CDR2 SVGAGI. The CDR3 spans 16 residues. V lost 2 bases to trimming and J lost 2 bases, with 12 bases between them. CDR3: CASSYRAGANTGELFF. CDR3 coding DNA: TGTGCCAGCAGTTACCGGGCGGGGGCAAACACCGGGGAGCTGTTTTTT.

This clonotype has only a few counts. The J gene is TRBJ2-2, the V gene TRBV7-2, with D unresolved. Between the trimmed V and J ends, which lost 5 bases and 3 bases, there was a span of 13 bases. Germline lookup yields CDR1 SGHTA and CDR2 FQGNSA. The CDR3 loop spans 15 amino acids. The CDR3 DNA follows: TGTGCCAGCAGCGCCCGGACCACAGACACCGGGGAGCTGTTTTTT. This gives the protein CASSARTTDTGELFF. Filled out from reference TRBV7-2 and TRBJ2-2, the complete variable domain reads GAGVSQSPSNKVTEKGKDVELRCDPISGHTALYWYRQSLGQGLEFLIYFQGNSAPDKSGLPSDRFSAERTGGSVSTLTIQRTQQEDSAVYLCASSARTTDTGELFFGEGSRLTVL.

This clonotype was seen only a few times. This chain uses TRBV5-1 with TRBJ1-2; a possible D gene is TRBD1 (5 bases). Trimming shortened V by 4 bases and J by 3 bases, and 19 bases separated the two germline ends. The CDR3 contains 16 residues. The germline V gene has CDR1 SGHRS and CDR2 YFSETQ. CDR3 region: CASSPSGSRIDYGYTF. Here the CDR3 DNA reads TGCGCCAGCAGCCCCTCAGGGAGTAGAATTGACTATGGCTACACCTTC.

The J gene is TRBJ1-2, the V gene TRBV5-5; D is possibly TRBD1 (5 bases). This CDR3 is built from 13 residues. V dropped 4 bases and J dropped 5 bases, with 12 bases sitting between them. Per the germline V gene, CDR1 is SGHKS and CDR2 is YYEKEE (reference sequence). The CDR3 bases are TGTGCCAGCAGCATGCGGGGGACTTATGGCTACACCTTC. This gives the protein CASSMRGTYGYTF.